Listed here are 3 T cell receptor beta chains from one sample, sequenced in a study of response to subunit inactivated influenza vaccine. MiXCR, applied by TCRdb to the RT-PCR reads, yields one record per CDR3 protein. This sample yields 600,000 to 700,000 distinct CDR3 sequences, of which 11% to 15% are seen a single time; 6.5% to 8% belongs to the top ten. Specimen: PBMCs from blood, collected 14 to 15 days before vaccination. These TCRs come from a man in his forties or fifties who received an inactivated influenza vaccine.

This clonotype came up a few times. The chain recombines TRBV20-1 with TRBJ2-3; 7 bases are shared with TRBD1. The CDR3 totals 17 residues. Per germline, CDR1 DFQATT and CDR2 SNEGSKA (reference sequence). After removal of 5 bases from V and 2 bases from J, the junction contained 16 bases not matched to a gene. For the CDR3, the DNA is TGCAGTGCTGGCCCTTTTGTGGGTCAGGGGGTCACAGATACGCAGTATTTT. Its translation: CSAGPFVGQGVTDTQYF.

Only a few counts were recorded for this clonotype. The chain is built from TRBV28 and TRBJ1-5; the D is unclear. This CDR3 has 16 amino acids. Germline V gene lookup returns CDR1 MDHEN and CDR2 SYDVKM. V was trimmed by 2 bases and J by 0 bases, leaving 11 bases between them. The CDR3 coding sequence is TGTGCCAGCAGTTTAGAATCCCCGTATAGCAATCAGCCCCAGCATTTT. The encoded protein is CASSLESPYSNQPQHF.

This clonotype has just a few counts. The rearrangement links TRBV6-2 or TRBV6-3 to TRBJ2-7, with TRBD1 as a possible D gene (5 bases). The germline V gene encodes CDR1 MNHEY and CDR2 SVGEGT. CDR3 length equals 14 residues. Trimming left V 6 bases short and J 0 bases short, with 12 bases between. The CDR3 DNA follows: TGTGCCAGCAGACCGCCAGGGCTCTCCTACGAGCAGTACTTC. It specifies CASRPPGLSYEQYF.